These 3 T cell receptor beta chains share one sample of origin, sequenced in a study of T cell responses to AZD1222 COVID-19 vaccine. Assay used: immunoSEQ multiplex PCR; TCRdb lists only in-frame clones, some missing. The sample lists some 50,000 clones; about 89% were seen once. The specimen was peripheral blood, collected 28 days after the second AZD1222 dose. These receptors came from an adult who received the AZD1222 COVID-19 vaccine.

The V gene is TRBV18, the J gene TRBJ1-1; D not resolved. V lost 4 bases, J lost 2 bases, and 8 bases lay in between. In germline, CDR1 is KGHSH, CDR2 LQKENI. This CDR3 contains 13 residues. In DNA, the CDR3 is TGTGCCAGCTCACTAGGGTCAAACACTGAAGCTTTCTTT. This gives the protein CASSLGSNTEAFF.

J is TRBJ1-1 and V is TRBV3-1 (or the pseudogene TRBV3-2); 10 bases match TRBD1. This CDR3 is built from 15 residues. The germline gives CDR1 LGHDT, CDR2 YNNKEL (reference sequence). Trimming took 3 bases from V and 5 from J; bases not matched to a gene: 6. The CDR3: CASSQLGQGGTEAFF. The CDR3 DNA is TGTGCCAGCAGCCAGCTAGGACAGGGGGGAACTGAAGCTTTCTTT.

This clone was seen just once. V is TRBV13 and J is TRBJ2-5; TRBD2 matches at 7 bases. V shed 2 bases and J 5 bases; nucleotides not matched to a gene: 5. The CDR3 covers 14 residues. The germline V gene encodes CDR1 PRHDT and CDR2 FYEKMQ (reference sequence). The chain's CDR3 is CASSLTASGETQYF. The CDR3 bases are TGTGCCAGCAGCTTAACGGCTAGCGGCGAGACCCAGTACTTC. Using reference TRBV13 and TRBJ2-5 for the parts outside the CDR3, the full variable domain is AAGVIQSPRHLIKEKRETATLKCYPIPRHDTVYWYQQGPGQDPQFLISFYEKMQSDKGSIPDRFSAQQFSDYHSELNMSSLELGDSALYFCASSLTASGETQYFGPGTRLLVL.